One and the same sample provided the 10 T cell receptor beta chains below, sequenced in a study of OX40 agonist ivuxolimab in advanced cancers. Here immunoSEQ multiplex PCR was the method, and the copy in TCRdb shows in-frame clones only, minus some. The data contain about 40,000 clones, roughly 90% of them seen just once; the ten biggest clones take up about 0.6%. This specimen consisted of CD4+ or CD8+ T cells sorted from blood, obtained in a trial of the OX40 agonist ivuxolimab. The receptors here all came from an adult with an advanced solid tumor such as melanoma, head and neck, liver or kidney cancer.

The gene calls are TRBV9 and TRBJ1-1; 7 nucleotides match TRBD1. Germline V gene data show CDR1 as SGDLS and CDR2 as YYNGEE. The CDR3 is made up of 14 amino acids. J was trimmed by 4 bases and V by 8 bases; bases with no gene match: 11. The CDR3 bases are TGTGCCAGGCTGCATCGACAGGGACTCACTGAAGCTTTCTTT. It translates to CARLHRQGLTEAFF.

This chain connects TRBV6-1 to TRBJ2-7, with TRBD2 matching over 8 bases. The CDR3 runs to 14 residues. The V segment lost 1 base and the J segment 6 bases; nucleotides outside the gene matches: 5. The V gene's germline CDR1 is MNHNS and CDR2 SASEGT. The CDR3 DNA reads as TGTGCCAGCAGTGAAGTCGGGGGGGTCTCCGAGCAGTACTTC. Translation: CASSEVGGVSEQYF.

The CDR3 DNA follows: TGTGCCAGCAGGAGGGGTGGTATGGGTGAAAAACTGTTTTTT. Its translation: CASRRGGMGEKLFF. V is TRBV6-1 and J is TRBJ1-4, with D perhaps TRBD1 (5 bases). The CDR3 spans 14 residues. CDR1 and CDR2 from the germline V gene are MNHNS and SASEGT. The V end was cut by 6 bases, the J end by 7 bases, with 15 bases between.

This clone occurred a few times. The rearrangement links TRBV4-3 to TRBJ1-1; no reliable D call. The CDR3 runs to 13 residues. Germline CDR1 is LGHNA and CDR2 is YSLEER. The V and J ends lost 0 bases and 1 base respectively, with 3 bases between them. CDR3 nucleotides: TGCGCCAGCAGCCAAGATCGGAACACTGAAGCTTTCTTT. Encoded protein: CASSQDRNTEAFF.

CDR3 residues: CASSPPQQGLNTEAFF. The CDR3 nucleotides read TGTGCCAGCTCACCGCCACAACAGGGGTTGAACACTGAAGCTTTCTTT. The J gene is TRBJ1-1, the V gene TRBV18; 7 bases align to TRBD1. CDR1 KGHSH and CDR2 LQKENI come from the germline V gene. This CDR3 comprises 16 residues. After removal of 3 bases from V and 0 bases from J, the junction contained 7 bases not matched to a gene.

The chain has TRBV6-1 and TRBJ2-7; either TRBD1 or TRBD2 may supply D (7 bases each). The CDR3 loop spans 14 amino acids. Germline V gene data show CDR1 as MNHNS and CDR2 as SASEGT. Trimming pared 7 bases from V and 3 bases from J, leaving 16 bases between. CDR3 protein: CASTMSGGDYEQYF. CDR3 sequence (DNA): TGTGCCAGCACTATGTCAGGGGGGGACTACGAGCAGTACTTC.

The chain links TRBV5-4 to TRBJ1-4, with D maybe TRBD1 (5 bases). The V gene's germline CDR1 is SGHNT and CDR2 YYREEE (reference sequence). CDR3 size: 15 residues. V was pared by 0 bases and J by 7 bases, with 13 bases between. The CDR3 loop is CASSLGGTEGEKLFF. The DNA of the CDR3 is TGTGCCAGCAGCTTGGGTGGGACGGAGGGTGAAAAACTGTTTTTT.

For this clone: Lacking the conserved final phenylalanine or tryptophan, this CDR3 likely reflects a read error. The chain joins TRBV6-1 to TRBJ1-6, with D perhaps TRBD1 (6 bases). Germline-derived CDR1 and CDR2 are MNHNS and SASEGT. V lost 8 bases and J lost 10, with 18 bases in between. CDR3 length equals 14 residues. CDR3 DNA sequence: TGTGCCAGCTCGCAAGGGGGGGGCAGGTCACCCCTCCACCTT. It codes for CASSQGGGRSPLHL.

This chain uses TRBV5-1 with TRBJ2-5; the D gene is possibly TRBD2 (6 bases). The J call may be wrong; the DNA end is better matched by TRBJ2-7. The CDR3 extends over 15 amino acids. The V gene's germline CDR1 is SGHRS and CDR2 YFSETQ. The CDR3 loop reads CASSFPTSTNYEQYF. The CDR3 DNA reads TGCGCCAGCAGCTTCCCGACTAGTACCAACTACGAGCAGTACTTC.

The chain has TRBV6-6 and TRBJ1-1, with D uncertain. The CDR3 runs 13 residues. Between the trimmed V and J ends, which lost 6 bases and 2 bases, there was a span of 10 bases. CDR1 is MNHNY, CDR2 SVGAGI, per germline (reference sequence). The CDR3 DNA reads TGTGCCAGCAGGTCAGATCCTAACACTGAAGCTTTCTTT. Translation gives CASRSDPNTEAFF.